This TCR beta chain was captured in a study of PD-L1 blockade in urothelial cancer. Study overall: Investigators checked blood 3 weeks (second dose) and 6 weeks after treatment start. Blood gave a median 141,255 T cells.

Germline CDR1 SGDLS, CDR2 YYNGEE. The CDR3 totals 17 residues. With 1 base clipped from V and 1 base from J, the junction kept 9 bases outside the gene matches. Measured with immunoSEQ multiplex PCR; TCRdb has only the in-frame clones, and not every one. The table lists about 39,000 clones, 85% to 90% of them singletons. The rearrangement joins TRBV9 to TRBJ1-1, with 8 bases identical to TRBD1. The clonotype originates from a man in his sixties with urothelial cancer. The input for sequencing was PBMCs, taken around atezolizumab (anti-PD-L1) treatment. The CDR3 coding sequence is TGTGCCAGCAGCGTATCTACCAGGGGGCCCCCGAACACTGAAGCTTTCTTT. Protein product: CASSVSTRGPPNTEAFF.